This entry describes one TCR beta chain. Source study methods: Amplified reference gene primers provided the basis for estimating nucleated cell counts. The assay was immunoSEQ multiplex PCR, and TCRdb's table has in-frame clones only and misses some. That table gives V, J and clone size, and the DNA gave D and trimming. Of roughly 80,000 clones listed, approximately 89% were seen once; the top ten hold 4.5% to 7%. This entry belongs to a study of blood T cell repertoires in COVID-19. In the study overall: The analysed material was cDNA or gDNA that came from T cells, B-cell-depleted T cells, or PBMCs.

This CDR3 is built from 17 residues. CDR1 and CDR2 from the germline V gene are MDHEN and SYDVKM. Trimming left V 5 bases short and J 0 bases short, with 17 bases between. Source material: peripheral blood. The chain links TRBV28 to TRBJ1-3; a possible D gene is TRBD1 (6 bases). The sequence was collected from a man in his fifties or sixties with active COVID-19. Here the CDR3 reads CASSITQGPISGNTIYF. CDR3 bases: TGTGCCAGCAGTATAACACAGGGCCCAATCTCTGGAAACACCATATATTTT.